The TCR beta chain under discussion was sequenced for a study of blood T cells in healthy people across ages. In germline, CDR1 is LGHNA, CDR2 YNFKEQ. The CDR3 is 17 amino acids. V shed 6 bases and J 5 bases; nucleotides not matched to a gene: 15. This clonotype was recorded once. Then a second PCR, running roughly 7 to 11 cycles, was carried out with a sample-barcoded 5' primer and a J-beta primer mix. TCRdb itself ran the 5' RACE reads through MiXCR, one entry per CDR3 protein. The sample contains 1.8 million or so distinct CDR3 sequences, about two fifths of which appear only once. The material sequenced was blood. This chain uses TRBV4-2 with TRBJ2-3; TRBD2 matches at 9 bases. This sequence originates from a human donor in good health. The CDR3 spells CASRRTAASGDRDTQYF. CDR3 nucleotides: TGTGCCAGCAGGCGAACGGCGGCTAGCGGGGATCGAGATACGCAGTATTTT.